The 22 T cell receptor beta chains given below trace back to one sample, sequenced in a study of blood T cell repertoires in COVID-19. Profiling relied on immunoSEQ multiplex PCR, and the TCRdb table lists in-frame clones only, not all of them. Here the sample spans some 200,000 clones, over 75% being singletons. Sequenced: PBMCs or T cells enriched from blood (not recorded which). The receptors come from a woman aged 18-29 years in a cohort exposed to, infected with or recovered from COVID-19 (not recorded which).

This clone is a singleton in its sample. The chain links TRBV6-5 to TRBJ2-7, with D unresolved. V was cut by 0 bases and J by 0 bases, with 12 bases left in between. The CDR3 is made up of 16 amino acids. Germline values: CDR1 MNHEY, CDR2 SVGAGI. The CDR3 spells CASSYSEDTPSYEQYF. CDR3 nucleotide sequence: TGTGCCAGCAGTTACTCAGAGGATACCCCCTCCTACGAGCAGTACTTC.

The chain couples TRBV5-4 to TRBJ2-7; 9 bases agree with TRBD1. This CDR3 has 15 amino acids. Germline-derived CDR1 and CDR2 are SGHNT and YYREEE (reference sequence). V lost 4 bases and J lost 2; bases outside the gene matches: 7. CDR3 bases: TGTGCCAGCAGCGCGGGACAGGGTTGGCCCTACGAGCAGTACTTC. This encodes CASSAGQGWPYEQYF.

The chain links TRBV9 to TRBJ2-7; 9 positions agree with TRBD2. The V gene end was trimmed by 4 bases and the J gene end by 3 bases; junction bases not matched to a gene: 5. CDR1 SGDLS and CDR2 YYNGEE come from the germline V gene. The CDR3 spans 14 residues. The CDR3 protein is CASSPRLAVYEQYF. The CDR3 coding sequence is TGTGCCAGCAGCCCCCGACTAGCGGTCTACGAGCAGTACTTC. The full variable domain, in which reference TRBV9 and TRBJ2-7 provide the parts outside the CDR3, is DSGVTQTPKHLITATGQRVTLRCSPRSGDLSVYWYQQSLDQGLQFLIQYYNGEERAKGNILERFSAQQFPDLHSELNLSSLELGDSALYFCASSPRLAVYEQYFGPGTRLTVT.

The chain recombines TRBV11-2 with TRBJ2-3; 9 bases line up with TRBD2. CDR1 is SGHAT and CDR2 is FQNNGV in the germline V gene. The CDR3 runs to 16 residues. V shed 2 bases and J 9 bases; nucleotides not matched to a gene: 12. DNA for the CDR3: TGTGCCAGCAGCTTATTCAGCGGGGGGCTCACAGGGACGCAGTATTTT. It yields the protein CASSLFSGGLTGTQYF.

The count of this clone is one. The V and J genes are TRBV7-3 and TRBJ2-5; 16 nucleotides align to TRBD2. In germline, CDR1 is SGHTA, CDR2 FQGTGA. CDR3 size: 16 residues. With V trimmed by 4 bases and J by 2 bases, 1 base remained unmatched. In nucleotides, the CDR3 is TGTGCCAGCAGCTCGGGACTAGCGGGAGGGCAAGAGACCCAGTACTTC. Its protein is CASSSGLAGGQETQYF. Based on the CDR3 plus reference TRBV7-3 and TRBJ2-5, the full variable domain is GAGVSQTPSNKVTEKGKYVELRCDPISGHTALYWYRQSLGQGPEFLIYFQGTGAADDSGLPNDRFFAVRPEGSVSTLKIQRTERGDSAVYLCASSSGLAGGQETQYFGPGTRLLVL.

This clone was detected a few times. Additional DNA sequences in this sample encode the identical CDR3. The chain links TRBV4-2 to TRBJ2-3; 10 nucleotides agree with TRBD2. The CDR3 totals 16 residues. J was trimmed by 1 base and V by 0 bases; bases with no gene match: 1. Germline V gene lookup returns CDR1 LGHNA and CDR2 YNFKEQ. CDR3 sequence: CASSQELAGGTDTQYF. DNA of the CDR3: TGTGCCAGCAGCCAAGAGCTAGCGGGAGGCACAGATACGCAGTATTTT.

This rearrangement joins TRBV10-3 to TRBJ2-1, with 10 bases that match TRBD1. The germline V gene encodes CDR1 ENHRY and CDR2 SYGVKD. The V segment lost 4 bases and the J segment 7 bases; nucleotides outside the gene matches: 10. The CDR3 length is 16 residues. CDR3 amino acids: CAISGSTGGNLNEQFF. CDR3 bases: TGTGCCATCAGTGGATCGACAGGGGGCAATTTGAATGAGCAGTTCTTC.

The genes are TRBV19 and TRBJ1-1, with D tentatively TRBD1 (6 bases). Per the germline V gene, CDR1 is LNHDA and CDR2 is SQIVND (reference sequence). The CDR3 extends over 19 amino acids. Between the trimmed V and J ends, which lost 4 bases and 0 bases, there was a span of 24 bases. CDR3 sequence: CASSKGRRDNSILNTEAFF. As DNA, the CDR3 is TGTGCCAGTAGTAAGGGGCGCCGGGACAACAGTATCTTGAACACTGAAGCTTTCTTT.

This clone was observed a handful of times. The V gene is TRBV20-1, the J gene TRBJ2-7, with D perhaps matching TRBD1 (5 bases). The germline V gene has CDR1 DFQATT and CDR2 SNEGSKA (reference sequence). The V and J ends lost 7 bases and 2 bases respectively, with 9 bases between them. CDR3 length: 11 amino acids. CDR3 loop: CSVDTTYEQYF. The DNA of the CDR3 is TGCAGTGTGGACACAACCTACGAGCAGTACTTC.

The chain uses TRBV9 and TRBJ1-5, with 7 nucleotides matching TRBD1. V gave up 4 bases and J gave up 3 bases; unmatched junction bases: 4. The CDR3 sequence is 14 residues long. Looked up from germline, CDR1 is SGDLS and CDR2 is YYNGEE. CDR3 nucleotides: TGTGCCAGCAGCCCAGGGACAGACAATCAGCCCCAGCATTTT. Amino acid sequence: CASSPGTDNQPQHF.

This clone was observed a single time. The chain links TRBV5-1 to TRBJ2-1; D is possibly TRBD1 (6 bases). Germline V gene sequence: CDR1 SGHRS, CDR2 YFSETQ. This CDR3 region has 12 residues. With 5 bases removed from V and 4 bases from J, the gap between germline ends came to 7 bases. CDR3 residues: CASRDRYNEQFF. DNA of the CDR3: TGCGCCAGCAGGGACAGATACAATGAGCAGTTCTTC.

V and J are TRBV11-2 and TRBJ1-5; D call uncertain. CDR3 length equals 13 residues. Germline V lookup: CDR1 SGHAT, CDR2 FQNNGV. V was pared by 0 bases and J by 9 bases, with 9 bases between. The DNA for the CDR3 is TGTGCCAGCAGCTTAGAGTTACGGGGGCCCCAGCATTTT. Translation: CASSLELRGPQHF. Drawing the rest from reference TRBV11-2 and TRBJ1-5, the complete variable domain is EAGVAQSPRYKIIEKRQSVAFWCNPISGHATLYWYQQILGQGPKLLIQFQNNGVVDDSQLPKDRFSAERLKGVDSTLKIQPAKLEDSAVYLCASSLELRGPQHFGDGTRLSIL.

This chain connects TRBV4-2 to TRBJ1-3, with a weak D call TRBD1 (6 bases). The CDR3 is 16 amino acids. Germline values: CDR1 LGHNA, CDR2 YNFKEQ. V lost 4 bases to trimming and J lost 0 bases, with 13 bases between them. DNA for the CDR3: TGTGCCAGCAGCCCCGTCACAGGGAACTCTGGAAACACCATATATTTT. Protein: CASSPVTGNSGNTIYF.

The J gene is TRBJ1-2, the V gene TRBV3-1 (or the pseudogene TRBV3-2); D is unresolved. From germline, CDR1 is LGHDT and CDR2 YNNKEL (reference sequence). With 0 bases removed from V and 4 bases from J, the gap between germline ends came to 15 bases. This CDR3 has 16 amino acids. Here the CDR3 DNA reads TGTGCCAGCAGCCAAGACCAGGCTCACTTATCCTATGGCTACACCTTC. Amino acids: CASSQDQAHLSYGYTF.

The chain recombines TRBV19 with TRBJ1-2; tentative D call: TRBD1 (6 bases). Looked up from germline, CDR1 is LNHDA and CDR2 is SQIVND (reference sequence). V was shortened by 5 bases and J by 7 bases, with 20 bases between the two germline ends. This CDR3 contains 15 residues. The CDR3 here is CASSSMDSLGTGYTF. The CDR3 DNA reads TGTGCCAGTAGTTCGATGGACAGTTTAGGGACTGGCTACACCTTC. Filled out from reference TRBV19 and TRBJ1-2, the complete variable domain reads DGGITQSPKYLFRKEGQNVTLSCEQNLNHDAMYWYRQDPGQGLRLIYYSQIVNDFQKGDIAEGYSVSREKKESFPLTVTSAQKNPTAFYLCASSSMDSLGTGYTFGSGTRLTVV.

This clone was observed a handful of times. The chain couples TRBV6-5 to TRBJ2-7; D gene ambiguous. The CDR3 spans 13 residues. Germline V gene data show CDR1 as MNHEY and CDR2 as SVGAGI. V lost 0 bases and J 5 bases, leaving 8 bases between the germline ends. CDR3 DNA sequence: TGTGCCAGCAGTTACTCGTATGGGCACGAGCAGTACTTC. This translates into CASSYSYGHEQYF.

The V gene is TRBV7-2, the J gene TRBJ2-5; TRBD1 might be the D (7 bases). Trimming removed 3 bases at V and 1 base at J, with 12 bases between. This CDR3 is built from 15 residues. Germline assignment: CDR1 SGHTA and CDR2 FQGNSA. CDR3 nucleotides: TGTGCCAGCAGCTTGCGGGGACAGTCCCAAGAGACCCAGTACTTC. Translating it yields CASSLRGQSQETQYF.

This clone was observed a few times. This chain joins TRBV10-3 and TRBJ1-5; D ambiguous. Looked up from germline, CDR1 is ENHRY and CDR2 is SYGVKD. V shed 1 base and J shed 5 bases, with 9 bases lying between them. The CDR3 sequence is 14 residues long. CDR3 residues: CAISEFTADQPQHF. The CDR3 nucleotides are TGTGCCATCAGTGAGTTTACAGCAGATCAGCCCCAGCATTTT.

The V gene is TRBV5-4, the J gene TRBJ2-2; TRBD1 aligns across 7 bases. The V gene end was trimmed by 2 bases and the J gene end by 0 bases; junction bases not matched to a gene: 4. The V gene's germline CDR1 is SGHNT and CDR2 YYREEE (reference sequence). This CDR3 has 16 amino acids. The CDR3 spells CASSLPTGANTGELFF. The CDR3 DNA follows: TGTGCCAGCAGCTTACCAACAGGGGCGAACACCGGGGAGCTGTTTTTT.

The chain uses TRBV4-1 and TRBJ2-7; 8 bases are shared with TRBD2. The CDR3 is 16 amino acids. Per the germline V gene, CDR1 is MGHRA and CDR2 is YSYEKL. J was trimmed by 5 bases and V by 0 bases; bases with no gene match: 9. The CDR3 protein is CASSQDSGLGLDEQYF. The CDR3 DNA follows: TGCGCCAGCAGCCAAGATTCGGGACTAGGGTTGGACGAGCAGTACTTC.

The gene calls are TRBV18 and TRBJ2-3, with a tentative D call TRBD2 (5 bases). This CDR3 contains 16 residues. CDR1 is KGHSH, CDR2 LQKENI, per germline. V was clipped by 3 bases and J by 0 bases, with 13 bases between them. Written as DNA, the CDR3 is TGTGCCAGCTCACCTTACACTAGTCAGAGCACAGATACGCAGTATTTT. It codes for CASSPYTSQSTDTQYF. Combining the CDR3 with reference TRBV18 and TRBJ2-3 gives the whole variable domain NAGVMQNPRHLVRRRGQEARLRCSPMKGHSHVYWYRQLPEEGLKFMVYLQKENIIDESGMPKERFSAEFPKEGPSILRIQQVVRGDSAAYFCASSPYTSQSTDTQYFGPGTRLTVL.

The CDR3 nucleotides read TGTGCCAGCAGCCCCCGGGACTGGAACTATGGCTACACCTTC. It encodes CASSPRDWNYGYTF. The chain employs TRBV9 and TRBJ1-2; maybe TRBD1 (5 bases). The V gene lost 4 bases and the J gene lost 2 bases, with 12 bases spanning the gap. The CDR3 extends over 14 amino acids. Germline V lookup: CDR1 SGDLS, CDR2 YYNGEE. Full variable domain (remainder filled in from reference TRBV9 and TRBJ1-2): DSGVTQTPKHLITATGQRVTLRCSPRSGDLSVYWYQQSLDQGLQFLIQYYNGEERAKGNILERFSAQQFPDLHSELNLSSLELGDSALYFCASSPRDWNYGYTFGSGTRLTVV.